This T cell receptor beta chain was retrieved from a study of cytomegalovirus exposure and HLA in healthy donors (dated by TCRdb to about 2017). As for the study more broadly: According to an earlier analysis of 587 of the donors, about 190 million T cells yielded over 90 million unique TCR beta sequences and 276 Gb of sequence data. An early release that covered roughly 600 HLA-typed donors contained about 300 gigabases of sequencing data and some 87 million unique TCR sequences. Of the 300 to 500 genotyped donors, approximately 81% were placed in the genetic ancestry cluster associated with self-reported Caucasian donors. The study was designed to test whether signatures of past pathogen exposure could be identified by cataloging public T cell receptors. The T cell repertoires of 666 subjects were profiled by immunosequencing and related to cytomegalovirus serostatus. A separate validation cohort of about 110 different subjects was used in addition to the approximately 640-subject first cohort. High-throughput TCR immunosequencing, statistical association of individual TCRs with disease status, and machine learning were combined to predict cytomegalovirus infection status. A later analysis re-examined previously published TCR beta repertoires from over 500 donors and added high-resolution HLA genotyping to investigate patterns of TCR occurrence. In the later analysis, no new phenotypic data were used to find candidate immune exposures; instead, reliance was placed on TCR beta sequences and their occurrence across donors. To decide whether each TCR beta V gene segment behaved as functional or pseudogenic, an earlier analysis of several hundred of the donors relied on high-throughput TCR beta sequencing. Donor age, sex, ethnicity and CMV serostatus were compiled alongside the repertoire data. Genome-wide SNP genotypes for about 60% of the 666 donors were used in a later genetic analysis, which treated that subset as a discovery cohort. Every discovery cohort repertoire had been produced on one sequencing platform. HLA typing included class I and class II loci at four-digit resolution. The number of typed donors differed by locus: about 629-630 for A, B, C, DRB1 and DQB1; approximately 520 for DQA1; approximately 610 for DPA1; and about 470 for DPB1. Roughly 5 DR-DQ haplotypes were treated as single units for association and clustering because of strong linkage in the cohort. On average, around 240,000 unique TCR beta nucleotide sequences were sequenced per donor among some 420 genotyped donors of the cohort, with around 19% of those sequences being non-productive. The full study reports these points: In a later analysis, HLA-associated TCR beta chains were found to be more clonally expanded and to have lower generation probabilities than equally common non-associated chains. A later analysis reported that several top co-occurrence clusters appeared linked to parvovirus B19, influenza, CMV and Epstein-Barr virus. In an earlier analysis of 587 of the donors, most TCR beta V segments appeared in productive rearrangements about 90% or about 30% of the time, broadly matching IMGT annotations. Cytomegalovirus status was reported to be diagnosed by the classifier with high specificity and sensitivity in both the original and validation cohorts. Because counts were too low, seventeen rarely observed V segments, including chromosome 9 orphons, were excluded from the earlier analysis of 587 of the donors. When HLA alleles, especially DR and DQ, strongly co-occurred, attributing TCR associations to individual alleles was difficult. HLA typing was unavailable for some donors at each locus, so association tests used only the typed subset. CMV serostatus was the only immune exposure information available for the cohort. In a later genetic analysis, a missense DCLRE1C variant was associated with V-gene and J-gene trimming of TCR beta chains, and the association was replicated in an independent cohort. In a later analysis, more than 15,000 TCR beta sequences were associated with specific HLA alleles at a false discovery rate of 0.05. A total of 150 to 200 TCR beta chains were listed by the study as associated with cytomegalovirus. In vitro tests confirmed that three of the cytomegalovirus-associated TCR beta chains recognize cytomegalovirus antigens. Across donors, most TCR sequences were observed very rarely, whereas some public TCRs were present in many individuals. A further reported finding was that TCR beta sequences accurately predicted the HLA-A and HLA-B alleles for most subjects in the first cohort. A later analysis found that most CMV-associated TCR beta chains appeared HLA-restricted, with HLA associations seemingly driven largely by CMV exposure. Some IMGT-functional V segments, including TRBV6-2 and TRBV6-3, could not be told apart with the 87-base-pair reads, so those segments were excluded. Correlated functional status among segregating V segments might be attributable to linkage disequilibrium, but an unknown experimental factor could not be ruled out. The authors suggested that the approach could potentially be generalized to other disease states and immunological phenotypes. A group of highly shared sequence variants was considered likely to be a technical artifact of the sequencing pipeline. Sequencing depth was assumed to be roughly uniform across donors in the presence/absence analyses, though that assumption may not hold. A later analysis found that TCR association rates varied across HLA loci, with DRB1 alleles showing the most associated TCRs and HLA-C alleles the fewest. In this cohort, only TCR beta chains were sequenced, and detectable features were limited by the absence of alpha or paired-chain data. Compared with the roughly 670-donor mean, donors in an Asian-associated ancestry cluster had fewer N-insertions in productive TCRs, according to a later genetic analysis.

Receptors were amplified or captured by the immunoSEQ multiplex PCR assay. A mixture of 60 forward primers for TCR Vbeta segments and 13 reverse primers for TCR Jbeta segments was used in the multiplex PCR. The CDR3 region of rearranged TCR beta genes was amplified from genomic DNA with a multiplex PCR assay. The amplified TCR beta libraries were sequenced on the Illumina HiSeq System as 87-base-pair reads. The authors' analysis ran thus. A later analysis tallied 75 million to 95 million unique TCR beta chains across the 700 or so repertoires, and approximately 12 million of those chains were shared by two or more donors. Raw reads were error-corrected and collapsed into unique sequences with a nearest-neighbor algorithm that merged closely related sequences to remove PCR and sequencing errors. To assign V, D and J gene segments, CDR3 sequences were aligned to IMGT reference sequences. Each retained sequence needed at least a six-nucleotide match to both a V gene segment and a J gene segment. Rearrangements were classified as productive when the CDR3 lacked stop codons and remained in frame with V and J, and all other rearrangements were classified as non-productive. Following IMGT convention, CDR3 was defined as the stretch from the second conserved V-encoded cysteine to the conserved J-encoded phenylalanine. Sequences without an unambiguous match to a single V gene segment were excluded from the earlier analysis of 450 to 650 of the donors. In an earlier analysis of approximately 560 of the donors, a V segment was called functional when productive rearrangements were above 56.7%, and segregating when the standard deviation between donors exceeded 5%. To diagnose cytomegalovirus status from the catalog of TCR beta chain sequences, a statistical classification framework was built. In a later analysis, TCR nucleotide sequences were compared against IMGT/GENE-DB human TR gene sequences so that V and J genes could be assigned. A later analysis assigned CDR3 sequences and most-parsimonious VDJ recombination scenarios with the TCRdist pipeline. In a later analysis, each TCR beta chain was defined by its CDR3 amino acid sequence together with its V-gene family, and reads without a unique V-gene family were excluded. A later analysis removed 592 highly shared, low-generation-probability nucleotide sequences to deal with suspected cross-contamination and a sequencing artifact. A later analysis calculated a clonal expansion index for each public chain from normalized within-repertoire ranks of inferred template counts. In a later analysis, generation probabilities were computed with a VDJ recombination model fitted to out-of-frame rearrangements, and the resulting probabilities were checked against IGoR. In a later analysis, hypergeometric tests were used to score TCR-TCR, TCR-HLA and TCR-CMV co-occurrence, with a repertoire-size bias correction applied to TCR pairs. A later analysis estimated false discovery rates by permuting HLA or CMV assignments 20 times. In a later analysis, co-occurring TCRs were grouped using DBSCAN, and TCRdist sequence similarity was added for clustering within HLA-allele-positive subsets. Repertoires with fewer than 30,000 or more than 120,000 public chains, plus five repertoires with anomalous nucleotide sharing, were excluded from co-occurrence clustering. In TCRdb, the immuneACCESS table is reduced to in-frame sequences with V and J assigned. These tables do not hold every clone; where another copy was compared, an unresolved V gene accounts for under half, and the others remain unexplained. V and J calls and clone size are those listed in that table; D and trimming were worked out from the DNA. The sample includes 150,000 to 200,000 clones, with around 84% observed a single time. The ten largest clonotypes hold under 1.5% of the sample.

As concerns this clone: This clone's antigen is unknown. No quality values exist for individual bases; no much larger clone is one base distant.

The cohort was made up of 650 to 700 healthy bone marrow donors. At the time of sampling, every cohort member was nominally healthy, though immune exposures that went unrecorded were likely present. The donor tested CMV seropositive, placing the donor among the 250 to 350 seropositive members of the cohort. A peripheral blood sample was collected from each donor, and TCR beta sequencing was performed on peripheral blood mononuclear cells. The Qiagen DNeasy Blood Extraction Kit was used to extract genomic DNA from the blood cell samples. Looking up the germline V gene (reference sequence) yields CDR1 SEHNR and CDR2 FQNEAQ. Inclusive of the bounding cysteine and phenylalanine, the CDR3 is 15 residues long. The CDR3 DNA has 45 bases and is translated from base 1. V is pruned by 5 bases and J by 4 bases, leaving 8 bases of the junction without a gene match.

The rearranged chain carries TRBV7-9 and TRBJ1-1, and TRBD1 aligns with 9 junction nucleotides. The sample comprised PBMCs. This clonotype originated in a girl between 2 and 10 years old in good health and CMV-seropositive. The CDR3 protein sequence reads: CASSTQTGGSTEAFF. The nucleotides read TGTGCCAGCAGCACCCAGACAGGGGGAAGCACTGAAGCTTTCTTT.